This TCR beta chain was obtained from a study of CD8+ T cells in alopecia areata. Extracted RNA was reverse transcribed, and the resulting cDNA served as sequencing template. Method: immunoSEQ multiplex PCR; TCRdb's copy keeps in-frame clones and lacks some. This table holds 200,000 to 250,000 clones, roughly 56% found once. Described treatment: oral pan-JAK inhibitor, 5-10 mg twice daily. The CDR3 length is 15 residues. Germline CDR1 and CDR2: MNHNS and SASEGT. V was pared by 1 base and J by 0 bases, with 7 bases between. This specimen was CD4+ T cells sorted from blood, taken at week 4, from a patient treated with tofacitinib. The chain uses TRBV6-1 and TRBJ2-4; D call uncertain. This receptor was identified in a human donor with alopecia areata. CDR3 sequence: CASSEGYLAKNIQYF. Written as DNA, the CDR3 is TGTGCCAGCAGTGAAGGGTACCTAGCCAAAAACATTCAGTACTTC.